This T cell receptor beta chain is drawn from a study of control samples from healthy donors and cancer patients (dated by TCRdb to about 2020). Receptors were amplified or captured by the immunoSEQ multiplex PCR assay. As stored in TCRdb, this immuneACCESS dataset retains in-frame rearrangements with V and J assigned. A fraction of the clones does not appear; measured against another copy, unresolved V genes explain less than half of the discrepancy, and the remainder lacks a known reason. The sample table shows roughly 130,000 clones, and about 93% are seen once. The ten most abundant clones make up about 2.5% of the sample. On this clone itself: Its antigen remains unidentified. The sample holds no much larger clone one base away, and base qualities are not on file.

The germline V gene (reference sequence) gives CDR1 as SEHNR and CDR2 as FQNEAQ. Spanning cysteine to phenylalanine, the CDR3 consists of 16 amino acids. Only CDR3 DNA remains: 48 bases, in frame from the first base. V is trimmed back by 5 bases and J by 1 base, and the junction contains 8 bases that no gene match accounts for. This TCR was recovered from a man younger than 30 in good health. The chain is made from TRBV7-9 and TRBJ2-1; TRBD2 agrees with 7 junctional bases. The sample was blood. The CDR3 here reads CASSRLRTSSYNEQFF. The DNA sequence is TGTGCCAGCAGCCGCTTAAGGACTAGTTCCTACAATGAGCAGTTCTTC.